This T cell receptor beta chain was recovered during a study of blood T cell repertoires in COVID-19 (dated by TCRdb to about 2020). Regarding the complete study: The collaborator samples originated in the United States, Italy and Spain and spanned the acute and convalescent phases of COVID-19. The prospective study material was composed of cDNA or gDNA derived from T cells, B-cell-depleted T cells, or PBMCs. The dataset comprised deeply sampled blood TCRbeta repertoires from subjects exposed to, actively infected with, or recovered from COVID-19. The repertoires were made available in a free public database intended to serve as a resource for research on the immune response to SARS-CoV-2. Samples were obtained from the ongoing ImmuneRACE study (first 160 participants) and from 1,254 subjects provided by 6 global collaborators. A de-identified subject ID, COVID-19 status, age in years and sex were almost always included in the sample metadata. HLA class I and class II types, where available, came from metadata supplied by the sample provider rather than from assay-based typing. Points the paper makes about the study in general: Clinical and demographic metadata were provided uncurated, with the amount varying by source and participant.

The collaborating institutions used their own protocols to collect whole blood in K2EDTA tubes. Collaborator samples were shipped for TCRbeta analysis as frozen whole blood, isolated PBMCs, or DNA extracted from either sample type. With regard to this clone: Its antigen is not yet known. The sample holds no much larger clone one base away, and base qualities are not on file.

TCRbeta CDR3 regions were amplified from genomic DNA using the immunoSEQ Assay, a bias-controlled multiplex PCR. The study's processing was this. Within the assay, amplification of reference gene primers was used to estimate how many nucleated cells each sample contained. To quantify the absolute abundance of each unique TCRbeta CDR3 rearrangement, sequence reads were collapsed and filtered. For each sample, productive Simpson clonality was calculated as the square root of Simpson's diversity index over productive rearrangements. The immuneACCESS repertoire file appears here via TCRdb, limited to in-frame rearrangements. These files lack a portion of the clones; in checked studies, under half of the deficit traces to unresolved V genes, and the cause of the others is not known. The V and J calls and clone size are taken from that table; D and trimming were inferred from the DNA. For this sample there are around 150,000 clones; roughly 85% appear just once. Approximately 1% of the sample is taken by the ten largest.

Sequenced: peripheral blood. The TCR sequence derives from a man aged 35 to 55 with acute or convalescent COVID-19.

The DNA reads TGCAGTGCTAGTACTCGCGGGACAGGAAACTACGAGCAGTACTTC. Its translation reads: CSASTRGTGNYEQYF. This receptor chain uses TRBV20-1 and TRBJ2-7; the central 8 bases match TRBD1. CDR1 DFQATT and CDR2 SNEGSKA were looked up in the germline V gene (reference sequence). Taken from cysteine to phenylalanine, the CDR3 has 15 residues. CDR3 DNA only is kept here, 45 bases in frame from base 1. V has 3 bases trimmed and J has 3 bases trimmed; junction bases matching no gene number 10.